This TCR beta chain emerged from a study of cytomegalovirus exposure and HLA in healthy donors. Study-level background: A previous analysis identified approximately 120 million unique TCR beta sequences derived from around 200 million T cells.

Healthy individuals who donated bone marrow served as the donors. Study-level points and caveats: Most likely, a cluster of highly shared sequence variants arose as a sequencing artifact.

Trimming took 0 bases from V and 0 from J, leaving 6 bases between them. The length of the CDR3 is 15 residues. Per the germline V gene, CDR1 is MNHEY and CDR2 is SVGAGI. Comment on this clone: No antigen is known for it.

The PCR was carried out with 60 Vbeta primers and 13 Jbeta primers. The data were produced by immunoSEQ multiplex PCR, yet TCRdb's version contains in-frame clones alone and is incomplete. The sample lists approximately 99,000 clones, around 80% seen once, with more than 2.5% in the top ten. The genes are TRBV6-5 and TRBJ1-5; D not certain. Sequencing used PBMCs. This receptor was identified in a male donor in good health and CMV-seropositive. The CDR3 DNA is TGTGCCAGCAGTTACTCTACGGGTAGCAATCAGCCCCAGCATTTT. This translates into CASSYSTGSNQPQHF.